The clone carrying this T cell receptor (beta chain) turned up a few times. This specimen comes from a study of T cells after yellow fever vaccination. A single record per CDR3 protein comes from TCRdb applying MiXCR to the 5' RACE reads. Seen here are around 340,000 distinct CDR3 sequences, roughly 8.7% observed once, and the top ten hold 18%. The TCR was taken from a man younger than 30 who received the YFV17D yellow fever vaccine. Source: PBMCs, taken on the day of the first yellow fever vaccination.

This CDR3 reads CASSAPAGIRALDTEAFF. CDR3 bases: TGTGCCAGCAGCGCCCCAGCCGGGATTCGGGCTTTGGACACTGAAGCTTTCTTT. The J gene is TRBJ1-1, the V gene TRBV9; D gene unclear. Trimming stripped 3 bases from V and 3 bases from J, with 24 bases between. The CDR3 extends over 18 amino acids. The germline V gene has CDR1 SGDLS and CDR2 YYNGEE.